The present T cell receptor (beta chain) was sequenced within a study of T cell responses to AZD1222 COVID-19 vaccine. Trimming stripped 3 bases from V and 7 bases from J, with 8 bases between. The CDR3 is 11 amino acids. The germline V gene has CDR1 DFQATT and CDR2 SNEGSKA (reference sequence). Profiled with immunoSEQ multiplex PCR; TCRdb holds only in-frame clones, not every one. The repertoire includes some 140,000 clones, under 95% of them detected once, and about 3% sits in the top ten. Here the sequenced sample was peripheral blood, taken on day 0 of AZD1222 vaccination. The chain couples TRBV20-1 to TRBJ2-3, with D possibly being TRBD1 or TRBD2 (5 bases each). The clonotype comes from an adult in good health. CDR3 in DNA: TGCAGTGCTAGGGGGGTTAATACGCAGTATTTT. This gives the protein CSARGVNTQYF.